This entry lists 25 T cell receptor beta chains sequenced from one sample in a study of cytomegalovirus exposure and HLA in healthy donors. The PCR was carried out with 60 Vbeta primers and 13 Jbeta primers. Libraries were prepared by immunoSEQ multiplex PCR; TCRdb keeps only in-frame clonotypes and omits some of them. Here the sample spans over 150,000 clones, over 75% being singletons. Sequenced sample: PBMCs. Receptors originate from a girl less than two years old in good health and CMV-seronegative.

This clone was observed a few times. The chain uses TRBV7-2 and TRBJ1-1; D might be TRBD1 (6 bases). V was trimmed by 1 base and J by 10 bases, leaving 13 bases between them. Germline V gene data show CDR1 as SGHTA and CDR2 as FQGNSA. This CDR3 comprises 13 residues. The CDR3 coding sequence is TGTGCCAGCAGCTTAGATCTCGGCAGGGGAGCTTTCTTT. As protein: CASSLDLGRGAFF.

The CDR3 here is CASRGDSSPNYGYTF. The DNA of the CDR3 is TGTGCCAGTAGGGGGGACAGTTCCCCTAACTATGGCTACACCTTC. V gene TRBV19 combines with J gene TRBJ1-2; 7 bases are shared with TRBD1. The CDR3 contains 15 residues. Germline V gene data show CDR1 as LNHDA and CDR2 as SQIVND (reference sequence). V lost 6 bases and J lost 0; bases outside the gene matches: 7. Variable domain in full (rest from reference TRBV19 and TRBJ1-2): DGGITQSPKYLFRKEGQNVTLSCEQNLNHDAMYWYRQDPGQGLRLIYYSQIVNDFQKGDIAEGYSVSREKKESFPLTVTSAQKNPTAFYLCASRGDSSPNYGYTFGSGTRLTVV.

The chain joins TRBV19 to TRBJ2-5; TRBD2 matches at 7 bases. CDR1 is LNHDA and CDR2 is SQIVND in the germline V gene (reference sequence). V was clipped by 6 bases and J by 5 bases; unmatched bases: 6. The CDR3 has 13 residues. The DNA for the CDR3 is TGTGCCAGTAGGGTCAGGGAGGGGGAGACCCAGTACTTC. It specifies CASRVREGETQYF. The full variable domain, in which reference TRBV19 and TRBJ2-5 provide the parts outside the CDR3, is DGGITQSPKYLFRKEGQNVTLSCEQNLNHDAMYWYRQDPGQGLRLIYYSQIVNDFQKGDIAEGYSVSREKKESFPLTVTSAQKNPTAFYLCASRVREGETQYFGPGTRLLVL.

V is TRBV4-1 and J is TRBJ1-1; D call uncertain. The germline V gene encodes CDR1 MGHRA and CDR2 YSYEKL. V was clipped by 0 bases and J by 8 bases, with 13 bases between them. CDR3 length: 14 residues. CDR3: CASSQERGRFEAFF. In nucleotides, the CDR3 is TGCGCCAGCAGCCAAGAAAGAGGGAGGTTCGAAGCTTTCTTT.

V and J are TRBV9 and TRBJ2-3; D might be TRBD1 (7 bases). CDR1 is SGDLS, CDR2 YYNGEE, per germline. Trimming pared 3 bases from V and 6 bases from J, leaving 20 bases between. The CDR3 is 16 residues long. The CDR3 sequence is CASSAGGPGARDTQYF. Written as DNA, the CDR3 is TGTGCCAGCAGCGCAGGGGGACCGGGGGCTCGGGATACGCAGTATTTT.

The rearrangement uses TRBV7-8 and TRBJ2-1; 9 bases are shared with TRBD1. Germline values: CDR1 SGHVS, CDR2 FQNEAQ. The CDR3 covers 15 residues. The ends lost 5 bases at V and 7 bases at J; junction bases unmatched: 9. CDR3 loop: CASSPAGQGGNEQFF. CDR3 coding DNA: TGTGCCAGCAGCCCAGCGGGACAGGGAGGAAATGAGCAGTTCTTC.

The V call is TRBV30, the J call TRBJ2-6, with 8 positions matching TRBD1. CDR1 is GTSNPN and CDR2 is SVGIG in the germline V gene (reference sequence). The CDR3 length is 15 residues. With V trimmed by 3 bases and J by 2 bases, 3 bases remained unmatched. The CDR3 loop is CAWSLTGAGANVLTF. In DNA, the CDR3 is TGTGCCTGGAGCCTGACAGGGGCTGGGGCCAACGTCCTGACTTTC. The whole variable domain, filled in from reference TRBV30 and TRBJ2-6, reads SQTIHQWPATLVQPVGSPLSLECTVEGTSNPNLYWYRQAAGRGLQLLFYSVGIGQISSEVPQNLSASRPQDRQFILSSKKLLLSDSGFYLCAWSLTGAGANVLTFGAGSRLTVL.

V usage is TRBV7-2 and J usage is TRBJ2-5; 10 bases align to TRBD2. Germline V gives CDR1 SGHTA, CDR2 FQGNSA. Trimming removed 5 bases from V and 3 bases from J; junction bases left unmatched: 3. The length of the CDR3 is 14 residues. In nucleotides, the CDR3 is TGTGCCAGCAGCATCACTAGCGGGGAAGAGACCCAGTACTTC. Translation: CASSITSGEETQYF.

This clone was seen just once. The chain links TRBV11-2 to TRBJ2-1; TRBD2 agrees at 11 bases. This CDR3 is 19 amino acids long. The V segment lost 5 bases and the J segment 2 bases; nucleotides outside the gene matches: 14. Germline-derived CDR1 and CDR2 are SGHAT and FQNNGV. The DNA of the CDR3 is TGTGCCAGCAGCCAACATCCCCCACTAGCGGGAGTACCCTACAATGAGCAGTTCTTC. As protein: CASSQHPPLAGVPYNEQFF. The full variable domain, rest sourced from reference TRBV11-2 and TRBJ2-1, is EAGVAQSPRYKIIEKRQSVAFWCNPISGHATLYWYQQILGQGPKLLIQFQNNGVVDDSQLPKDRFSAERLKGVDSTLKIQPAKLEDSAVYLCASSQHPPLAGVPYNEQFFGPGTRLTVL.

The V call is TRBV2, the J call TRBJ2-3; D is possibly TRBD2 (5 bases). CDR3 length: 12 residues. The ends were cut back, 7 bases at V and 1 base at J, with 6 bases in the middle. Germline CDR1 and CDR2: SNHLY and FYNNEI. CDR3 DNA: TGTGCCAGCACCGGGGGCACAGATACGCAGTATTTT. Translated, it gives CASTGGTDTQYF.

The chain uses TRBV5-1 and TRBJ2-2; maybe TRBD1 (5 bases). The germline V gene has CDR1 SGHRS and CDR2 YFSETQ. V dropped 5 bases and J dropped 1 base, with 9 bases sitting between them. This CDR3 spans 14 amino acids. The CDR3 here is CASSTGGNTGELFF. Here the CDR3 DNA reads TGCGCCAGCAGTACAGGCGGGAACACCGGGGAGCTGTTTTTT. Based on the CDR3 plus reference TRBV5-1 and TRBJ2-2, the full variable domain is KAGVTQTPRYLIKTRGQQVTLSCSPISGHRSVSWYQQTPGQGLQFLFEYFSETQRNKGNFPGRFSGRQFSNSRSEMNVSTLELGDSALYLCASSTGGNTGELFFGEGSRLTVL.

This clone is a singleton in its sample. The V gene is TRBV6-6, the J gene TRBJ2-2; D possibly corresponds to TRBD2 (6 bases). Germline CDR1 and CDR2: MNHNY and SVGAGI (reference sequence). With 9 bases removed from V and 8 bases from J, the gap between germline ends came to 13 bases. The length of the CDR3 is 12 residues. CDR3 residues: CASCGVFGELFF. DNA of the CDR3: TGTGCCAGTTGCGGGGTGTTTGGGGAGCTGTTTTTT.

This clone has only one observation. This rearrangement joins TRBV29-1 to TRBJ2-5; D gene ambiguous. The CDR3 is 10 residues long. Germline CDR1 is SQVTM and CDR2 is ANQGSEA. Trimming pared 6 bases from V and 4 bases from J, leaving 6 bases between. CDR3 nucleotides: TGCAGCGTGAGTAGAGAGACCCAGTACTTC. Protein product: CSVSRETQYF.

The chain is built from TRBV5-6 and TRBJ2-7, with D maybe TRBD2 (6 bases). The CDR3 totals 13 residues. Germline V gives CDR1 SGHDT, CDR2 YYEEEE. The germline V and J ends were trimmed by 4 bases and 2 bases, with 10 bases remaining between them. The CDR3 nucleotides are TGTGCCAGCAGCGGCGGGATTACCTACGAGCAGTACTTC. Translating it yields CASSGGITYEQYF. Complete variable domain (other parts from reference TRBV5-6 and TRBJ2-7): DAGVTQSPTHLIKTRGQQVTLRCSPKSGHDTVSWYQQALGQGPQFIFQYYEEEERQRGNFPDRFSGHQFPNYSSELNVNALLLGDSALYLCASSGGITYEQYFGPGTRLTVT.

The chain joins TRBV19 to TRBJ2-7; D unresolved. The CDR3 has 13 amino acids. V was shortened by 6 bases and J by 3 bases, with 12 bases between the two germline ends. Germline V gene sequence: CDR1 LNHDA, CDR2 SQIVND (reference sequence). The CDR3 spells CASSSDNLYEQYF. The CDR3 nucleotides read TGTGCCAGTAGCTCCGACAACCTCTACGAGCAGTACTTC.

This chain joins TRBV11-2 and TRBJ1-5; D gene uncertain. The length of the CDR3 is 15 residues. Trimming removed 0 bases from V and 5 bases from J, with 11 bases in between. Germline V CDR1 and CDR2: SGHAT, FQNNGV. Here the CDR3 DNA reads TGTGCCAGCAGCTTAGACCCAGGCCCCGATCAGCCCCAGCATTTT. It codes for CASSLDPGPDQPQHF.

The chain carries TRBV7-8 and TRBJ2-5; TRBD2 matches 9 bases. CDR1 SGHVS and CDR2 FQNEAQ come from the germline V gene. Unmatched junction bases numbered 14, after V lost 1 base and J lost 5 bases. The CDR3 spans 18 residues. The CDR3 nucleotides read TGTGCCAGCAGCTTAGGAGGGACCGGGACTAGCCCTAGGGAGACCCAGTACTTC. This sequence encodes CASSLGGTGTSPRETQYF.

As DNA, the CDR3 is TGTGCCAGCAGCTACGATCAGACAGACCCACATGGTCCAACAGGGGCCCCCCAGCATTTT. Protein sequence: CASSYDQTDPHGPTGAPQHF. V and J are TRBV7-3 and TRBJ1-5, with 7 bases fitting TRBD1. V shed 4 bases and J 10 bases; nucleotides not matched to a gene: 28. The CDR3 is 20 residues long. Per germline, CDR1 SGHTA and CDR2 FQGTGA.

The chain has TRBV30 and TRBJ1-5; D call uncertain. This CDR3 spans 13 amino acids. V was shortened by 2 bases and J by 6 bases, with 11 bases between the two germline ends. CDR1 is GTSNPN, CDR2 SVGIG, per germline (reference sequence). CDR3 in amino acids: CAWSINPGQPQHF. CDR3 DNA sequence: TGTGCCTGGAGTATTAACCCGGGTCAGCCCCAGCATTTT.

The V gene is TRBV27, the J gene TRBJ2-7; TRBD1 is a possible D gene (5 bases). From germline, CDR1 is MNHEY and CDR2 SMNVEV (reference sequence). The ends were cut back, 8 bases at V and 3 bases at J, with 17 bases in the middle. This CDR3 has 14 amino acids. The CDR3 is CASSPSGYGYEQYF. As DNA, the CDR3 is TGTGCCAGCTCCCCATCAGGGTACGGCTACGAGCAGTACTTC.

V usage is TRBV7-8 and J usage is TRBJ2-1; D remains unclear. The CDR3 consists of 15 residues. The V and J ends lost 4 bases and 0 bases respectively, with 10 bases between them. Per the germline V gene, CDR1 is SGHVS and CDR2 is FQNEAQ. The chain's CDR3 is CASSSHPSSYNEQFF. DNA for the CDR3: TGTGCCAGCAGCTCCCACCCCAGCTCCTACAATGAGCAGTTCTTC.

The rearrangement uses TRBV6-6 and TRBJ1-2; 8 positions match TRBD1. V shed 5 bases and J 4 bases; nucleotides not matched to a gene: 9. Germline CDR1 and CDR2: MNHNY and SVGAGI (reference sequence). This CDR3 is 15 amino acids long. The CDR3 protein is CASSGRQGLGYGYTF. The CDR3 coding sequence is TGTGCCAGCAGTGGACGACAGGGGTTGGGCTATGGCTACACCTTC.

The gene calls are TRBV6-4 and TRBJ1-6, with D possibly being TRBD1 (6 bases). V shed 3 bases and J shed 7 bases, with 7 bases lying between them. The germline V gene encodes CDR1 MRHNA and CDR2 SNTAGT. The CDR3 has 13 amino acids. In DNA form, the CDR3 reads TGTGCCAGCAGTGAGCAGGGGAATTCACCCCTCCACTTT. Amino acid sequence: CASSEQGNSPLHF.

The DNA of the CDR3 is TGTGCCAGCAGTTACTCCGCAGGTTTGAAGGATGAGCAGTTCTTC. Translated: CASSYSAGLKDEQFF. This chain connects TRBV6-6 to TRBJ2-1; D remains ambiguous. V was shortened by 0 bases and J by 8 bases, with 14 bases between the two germline ends. Per germline, CDR1 MNHNY and CDR2 SVGAGI (reference sequence). The CDR3 extends over 15 amino acids.

The V gene is TRBV29-1, the J gene TRBJ2-5, with D unresolved. Germline V lookup: CDR1 SQVTM, CDR2 ANQGSEA. CDR3 length: 12 amino acids. V lost 4 bases and J 5 bases, leaving 11 bases between the germline ends. Here the CDR3 reads CSVVTWAETQYF. As DNA, the CDR3 is TGCAGCGTTGTAACGTGGGCCGAGACCCAGTACTTC.